This TCR beta chain stems from a study of Graves' ophthalmopathy and Graves' hyperthyroidism. Amplifying from RNA transcripts, the study obtained TCR beta CDR3 regions. First-round RT-PCR relied on HTBI primers, and a second-round multiplex PCR came next. TCRdb ran MiXCR on the multiplex PCR reads and lists one entry per CDR3 protein. Of 260,000 or so distinct CDR3 sequences listed, 45% to 55% are singletons. The study's findings and limits: Appearing in blood as well were most expanded thyroid clonotypes above 0.001 frequency.

Trimming left V 1 base short and J 3 bases short, with 9 bases between. The germline V gene has CDR1 SGHVT and CDR2 SQSDAQ. The CDR3 extends over 15 amino acids. With regard to this clonotype: Its matching antigen is unknown.

The rearrangement joins TRBV7-4 to TRBJ1-4, with D perhaps matching TRBD1 (5 bases). The clonotype was recovered from an adult man with Graves' ophthalmopathy. Sequenced sample: peripheral blood. CDR3 protein: CASSLEEGPNEKLFF. CDR3 sequence (DNA): TGTGCCAGCAGCTTAGAGGAGGGACCTAATGAAAAACTGTTTTTT.